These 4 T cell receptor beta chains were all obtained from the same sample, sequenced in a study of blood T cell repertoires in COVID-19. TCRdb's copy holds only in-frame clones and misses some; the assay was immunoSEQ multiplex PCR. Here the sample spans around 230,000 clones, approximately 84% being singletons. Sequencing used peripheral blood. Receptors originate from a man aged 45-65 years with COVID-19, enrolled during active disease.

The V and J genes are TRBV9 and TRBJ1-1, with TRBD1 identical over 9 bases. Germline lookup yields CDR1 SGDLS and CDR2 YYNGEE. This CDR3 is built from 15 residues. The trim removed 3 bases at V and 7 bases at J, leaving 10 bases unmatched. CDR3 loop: CASSAGTGSFGEAFF. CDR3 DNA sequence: TGTGCCAGCAGCGCGGGGACAGGGTCTTTTGGTGAAGCTTTCTTT. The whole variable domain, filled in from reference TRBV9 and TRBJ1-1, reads DSGVTQTPKHLITATGQRVTLRCSPRSGDLSVYWYQQSLDQGLQFLIQYYNGEERAKGNILERFSAQQFPDLHSELNLSSLELGDSALYFCASSAGTGSFGEAFFGQGTRLTVV.

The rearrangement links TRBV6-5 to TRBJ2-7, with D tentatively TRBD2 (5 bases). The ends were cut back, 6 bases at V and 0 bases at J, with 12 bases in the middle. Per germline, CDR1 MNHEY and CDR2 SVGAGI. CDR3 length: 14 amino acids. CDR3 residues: CASSAGVLSYEQYF. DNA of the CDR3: TGTGCCAGCAGCGCGGGTGTCCTCTCCTACGAGCAGTACTTC.

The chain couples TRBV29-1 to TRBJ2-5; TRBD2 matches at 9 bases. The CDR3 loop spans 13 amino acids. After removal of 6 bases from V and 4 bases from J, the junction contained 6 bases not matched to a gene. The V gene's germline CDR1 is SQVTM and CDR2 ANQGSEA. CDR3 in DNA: TGCAGCGTGACGGGCGGGAGGGGAGAGACCCAGTACTTC. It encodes CSVTGGRGETQYF.

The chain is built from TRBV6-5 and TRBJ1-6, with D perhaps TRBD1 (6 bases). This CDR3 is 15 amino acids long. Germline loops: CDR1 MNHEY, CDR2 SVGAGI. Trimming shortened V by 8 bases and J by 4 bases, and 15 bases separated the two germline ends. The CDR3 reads CASRGGLAYNSPLHF. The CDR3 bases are TGTGCCAGCCGAGGGGGTCTTGCTTATAATTCACCCCTCCACTTT.